Described below is a single TCR beta chain sequence and its context. Its target is not known. The data originate from a study of T cells expressing NK-cell markers. Study in general: The TCR beta repertoires were obtained from sorted CD3+CD56+NKG2C+, CD3+CD56+NKG2C- and CD3+CD56-NKG2C+ T cells. Study-level findings and limits: Expanded NKG2C+ T cell clones had unclear HCMV specificity.

The CDR3 is 18 amino acids. CDR1 and CDR2 (germline): LGHNA, YNFKEQ. Researchers built TCR beta cDNA using 5'RACE template switching with UMIs. TCRdb derives one entry per CDR3 protein from the 5' RACE reads, leaving out DNA. The table lists hundreds of thousands of distinct CDR3 sequences. Sequenced material: blood T cells: a sorted CD56 or NKG2C T cell subset, CD4+ or CD8+ T cells, or bulk PBMC T cells (not recorded which). This chain links TRBV4-2 with TRBJ2-2; checking the TCRdb D call of TRBD2 is not possible without DNA. This TCR derives from a man younger than 35 in good health. CDR3 amino acids: CASSQDNVGLAGTGELFF.